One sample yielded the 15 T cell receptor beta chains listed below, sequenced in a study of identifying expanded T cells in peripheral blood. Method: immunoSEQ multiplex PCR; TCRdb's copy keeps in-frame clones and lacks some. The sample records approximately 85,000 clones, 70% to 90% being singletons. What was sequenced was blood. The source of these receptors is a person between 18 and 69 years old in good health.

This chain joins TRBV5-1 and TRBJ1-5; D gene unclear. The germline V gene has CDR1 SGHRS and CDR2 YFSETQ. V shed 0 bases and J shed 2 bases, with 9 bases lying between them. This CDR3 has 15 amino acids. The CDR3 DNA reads TGCGCCAGCAGCTTGGCCCCGTCAGGCAATCAGCCCCAGCATTTT. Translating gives CASSLAPSGNQPQHF.

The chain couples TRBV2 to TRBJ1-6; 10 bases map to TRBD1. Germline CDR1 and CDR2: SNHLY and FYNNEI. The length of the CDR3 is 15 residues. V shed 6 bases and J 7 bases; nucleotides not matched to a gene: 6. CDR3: CASSATGGVNSPLHF. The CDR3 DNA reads TGTGCCAGCAGCGCGACAGGGGGCGTAAATTCACCCCTCCACTTT.

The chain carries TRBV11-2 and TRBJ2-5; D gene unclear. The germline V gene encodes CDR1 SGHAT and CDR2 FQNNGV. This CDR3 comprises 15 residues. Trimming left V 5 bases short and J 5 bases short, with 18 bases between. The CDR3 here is CASSLTPERWETQYF. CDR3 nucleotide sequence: TGTGCCAGCAGCCTCACCCCAGAAAGGTGGGAGACCCAGTACTTC.

The CDR3 DNA sequence: TGCGCCAGCAGTGCCCCGACAGGGGGTAGGACTGAAGCTTTCTTT. Translated, it gives CASSAPTGGRTEAFF. The chain joins TRBV10-1 to TRBJ1-1; 9 bases match TRBD1. This CDR3 spans 15 amino acids. Per germline, CDR1 WNHNN and CDR2 SYGVQD (reference sequence). V lost 4 bases to trimming and J lost 5 bases; unmatched junction nucleotides: 8.

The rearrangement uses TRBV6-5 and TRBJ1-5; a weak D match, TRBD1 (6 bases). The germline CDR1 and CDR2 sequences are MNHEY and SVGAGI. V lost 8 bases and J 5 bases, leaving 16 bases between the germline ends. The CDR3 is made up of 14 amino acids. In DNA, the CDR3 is TGTGCCAGCGGGGGCCGGGGGGACGATCAGCCCCAGCATTTT. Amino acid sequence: CASGGRGDDQPQHF.

The CDR3 nucleotides are TGTGCCAGCAGCTTAGTCAGGACTGAAGCTTTCTTT. Amino acid sequence: CASSLVRTEAFF. This chain links TRBV7-2 with TRBJ1-1; no reliable D call. Germline V gene data show CDR1 as SGHTA and CDR2 as FQGNSA. This CDR3 has 12 residues. Trimming stripped 1 base from V and 5 bases from J, with 5 bases between.

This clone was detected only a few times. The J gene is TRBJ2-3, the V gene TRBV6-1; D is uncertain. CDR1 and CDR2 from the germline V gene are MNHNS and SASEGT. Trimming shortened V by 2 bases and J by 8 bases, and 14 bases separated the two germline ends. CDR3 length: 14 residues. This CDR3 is CASSEFRSAGTQYF. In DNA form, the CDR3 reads TGTGCCAGCAGTGAATTCCGGTCCGCTGGTACGCAGTATTTT.

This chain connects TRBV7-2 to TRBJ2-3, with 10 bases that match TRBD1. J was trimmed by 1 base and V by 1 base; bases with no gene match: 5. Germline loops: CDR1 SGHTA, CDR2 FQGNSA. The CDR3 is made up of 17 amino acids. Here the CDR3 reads CASSLGWTGGGTDTQYF. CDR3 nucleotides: TGTGCCAGCAGCTTAGGGTGGACAGGGGGTGGCACAGATACGCAGTATTTT.

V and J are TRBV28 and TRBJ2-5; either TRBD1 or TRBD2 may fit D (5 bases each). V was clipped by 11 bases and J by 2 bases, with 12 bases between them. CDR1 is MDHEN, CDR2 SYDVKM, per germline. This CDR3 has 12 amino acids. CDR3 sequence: CAVAGTQETQYF. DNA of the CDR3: TGTGCCGTAGCAGGGACGCAAGAGACCCAGTACTTC.

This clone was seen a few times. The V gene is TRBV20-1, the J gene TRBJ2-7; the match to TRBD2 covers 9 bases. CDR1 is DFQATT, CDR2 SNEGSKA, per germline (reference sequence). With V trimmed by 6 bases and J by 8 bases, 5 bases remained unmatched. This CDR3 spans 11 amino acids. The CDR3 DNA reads TGCAGTGCCGCGGGGGGGCATAAGCAGTACTTC. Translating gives CSAAGGHKQYF.

CDR3 DNA: TGTGCCAGCAGCTTATTGCAGGGCGGTGAAAAACTGTTTTTT. Protein: CASSLLQGGEKLFF. V gene TRBV7-8 combines with J gene TRBJ1-4, with D perhaps matching TRBD1 (5 bases). V was pared by 2 bases and J by 7 bases, with 11 bases between. This CDR3 has 14 amino acids. Germline V lookup: CDR1 SGHVS, CDR2 FQNEAQ.

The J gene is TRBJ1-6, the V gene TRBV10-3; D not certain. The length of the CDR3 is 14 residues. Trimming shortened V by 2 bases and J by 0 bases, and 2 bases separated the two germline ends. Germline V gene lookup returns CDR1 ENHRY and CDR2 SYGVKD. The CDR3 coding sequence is TGTGCCATCAGTGAGAGCTCCTATAATTCACCCCTCCACTTT. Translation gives CAISESSYNSPLHF.

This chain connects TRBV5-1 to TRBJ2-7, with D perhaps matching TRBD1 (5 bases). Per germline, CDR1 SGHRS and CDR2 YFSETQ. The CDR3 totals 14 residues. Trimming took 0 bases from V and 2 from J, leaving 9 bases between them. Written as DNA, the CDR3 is TGCGCCAGCAGCTTGGCCTCAGGGACCTACGAGCAGTACTTC. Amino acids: CASSLASGTYEQYF.

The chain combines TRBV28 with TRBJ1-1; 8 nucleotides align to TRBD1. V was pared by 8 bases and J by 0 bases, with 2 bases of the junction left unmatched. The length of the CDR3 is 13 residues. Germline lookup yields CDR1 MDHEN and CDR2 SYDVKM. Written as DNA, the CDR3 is TGTGCCAGCCAGGGGGCCGTGAACACTGAAGCTTTCTTT. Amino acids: CASQGAVNTEAFF.

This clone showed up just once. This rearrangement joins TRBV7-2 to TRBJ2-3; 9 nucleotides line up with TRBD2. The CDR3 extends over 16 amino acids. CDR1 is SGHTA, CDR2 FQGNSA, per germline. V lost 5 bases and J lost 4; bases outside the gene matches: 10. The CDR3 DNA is TGTGCCAGCAGCCGTGGGGGGGCTAGCGGGGCAGATACGCAGTATTTT. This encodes CASSRGGASGADTQYF.